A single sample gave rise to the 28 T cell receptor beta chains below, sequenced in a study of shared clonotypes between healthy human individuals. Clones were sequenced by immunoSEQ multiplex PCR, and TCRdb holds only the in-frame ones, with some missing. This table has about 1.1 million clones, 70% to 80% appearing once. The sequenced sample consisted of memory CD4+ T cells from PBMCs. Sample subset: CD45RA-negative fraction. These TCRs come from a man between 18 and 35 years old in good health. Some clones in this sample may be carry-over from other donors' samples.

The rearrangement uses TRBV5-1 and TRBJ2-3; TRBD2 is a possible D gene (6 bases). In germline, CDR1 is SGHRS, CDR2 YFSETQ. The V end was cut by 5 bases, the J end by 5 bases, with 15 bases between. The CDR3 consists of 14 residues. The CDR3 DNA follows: TGCGCCAGCAGAGTAACGGAGGGCAGAGATACGCAGTATTTT. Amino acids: CASRVTEGRDTQYF.

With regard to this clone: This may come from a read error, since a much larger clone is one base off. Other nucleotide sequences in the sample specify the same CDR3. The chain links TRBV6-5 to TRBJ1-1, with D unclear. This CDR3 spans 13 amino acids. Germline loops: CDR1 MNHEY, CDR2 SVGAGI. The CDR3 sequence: CASSYSISTEAFF. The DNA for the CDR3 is TGTGCCAGCAGTTACTCTATCAGCACTGAAGCCTTCTTT.

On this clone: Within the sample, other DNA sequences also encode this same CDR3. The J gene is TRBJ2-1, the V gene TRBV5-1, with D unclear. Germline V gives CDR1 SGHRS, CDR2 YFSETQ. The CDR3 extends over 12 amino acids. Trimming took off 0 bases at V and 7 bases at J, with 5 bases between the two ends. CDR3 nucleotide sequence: TGCGCCAGCAGCTTGGCAGGTAATGAGCAGTTCTTC. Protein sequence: CASSLAGNEQFF.

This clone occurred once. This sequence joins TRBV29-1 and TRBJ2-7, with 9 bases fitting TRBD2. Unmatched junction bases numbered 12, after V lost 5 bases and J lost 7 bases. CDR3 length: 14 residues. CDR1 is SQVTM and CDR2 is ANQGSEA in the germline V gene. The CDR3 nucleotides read TGCAGCGTTCCCCCCAGCGGGAGGCCAGAAGAGCAGTACTTC. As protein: CSVPPSGRPEEQYF.

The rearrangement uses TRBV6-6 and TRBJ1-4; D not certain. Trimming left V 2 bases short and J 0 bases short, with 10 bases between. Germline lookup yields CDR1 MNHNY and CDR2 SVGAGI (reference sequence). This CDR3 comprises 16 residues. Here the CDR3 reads CASSYPHNPTNEKLFF. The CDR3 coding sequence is TGTGCCAGCAGTTACCCACACAACCCAACTAATGAAAAACTGTTTTTT.

The CDR3 sequence is CASSPEPGLTNTGELFF. CDR3 bases: TGTGCCAGCAGCCCAGAACCGGGGCTAACGAACACCGGGGAGCTGTTTTTT. The rearrangement uses TRBV11-2 and TRBJ2-2; D might be TRBD1 or TRBD2, each matching 5 bases. The germline V gene encodes CDR1 SGHAT and CDR2 FQNNGV. The CDR3 contains 17 residues. V lost 5 bases and J 0 bases, leaving 16 bases between the germline ends.

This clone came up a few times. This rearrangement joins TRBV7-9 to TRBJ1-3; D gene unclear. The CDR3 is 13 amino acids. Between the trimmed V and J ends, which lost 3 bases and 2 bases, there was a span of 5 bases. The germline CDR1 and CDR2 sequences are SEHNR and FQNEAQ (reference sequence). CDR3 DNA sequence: TGTGCCAGCAGCTTGGATGCTGGAAACACCATATATTTT. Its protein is CASSLDAGNTIYF.

CDR3 protein: CASSPYSGGSYNEQFF. CDR3 in DNA: TGTGCCAGCTCACCCTACAGCGGGGGCTCCTACAATGAGCAGTTCTTC. The rearrangement uses TRBV18 and TRBJ2-1; TRBD2 matches 8 bases. The CDR3 length is 16 residues. In germline, CDR1 is KGHSH, CDR2 LQKENI. V lost 3 bases, J lost 0 bases, and 4 bases stayed unmatched.

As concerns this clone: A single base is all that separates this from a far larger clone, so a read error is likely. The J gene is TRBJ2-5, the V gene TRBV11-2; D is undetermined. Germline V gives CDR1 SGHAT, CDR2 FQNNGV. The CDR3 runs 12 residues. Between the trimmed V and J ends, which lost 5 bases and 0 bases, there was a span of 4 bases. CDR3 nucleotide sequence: TGTGCCAGCAGCCGGTACCAAGAGACCCAGTACTTC. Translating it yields CASSRYQETQYF.

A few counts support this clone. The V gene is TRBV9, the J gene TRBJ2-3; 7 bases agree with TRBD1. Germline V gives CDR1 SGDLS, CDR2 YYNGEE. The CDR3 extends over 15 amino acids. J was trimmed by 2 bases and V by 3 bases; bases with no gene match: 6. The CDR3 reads CASSAHGTDTDTQYF. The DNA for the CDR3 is TGTGCCAGCAGCGCCCATGGGACAGACACAGATACGCAGTATTTT.

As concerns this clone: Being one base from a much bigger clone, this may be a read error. The CDR3 sequence: CASSLGAANTGELFF. CDR3 DNA: TGTGCCAGCAGCTTGGGGGCAGCGAACACCGGGGAGCTGTTTTTT. The chain recombines TRBV5-4 with TRBJ2-2; D is ambiguous. Trimming stripped 0 bases from V and 0 bases from J, with 6 bases between. Germline V CDR1 and CDR2: SGHNT, YYREEE (reference sequence). The CDR3 extends over 15 amino acids.

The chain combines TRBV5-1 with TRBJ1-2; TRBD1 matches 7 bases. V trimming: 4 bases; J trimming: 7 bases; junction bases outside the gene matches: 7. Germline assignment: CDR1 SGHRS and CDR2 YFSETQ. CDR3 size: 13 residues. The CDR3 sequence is CASSPQGEVGYTF. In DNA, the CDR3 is TGCGCCAGCAGCCCCCAGGGGGAGGTTGGCTACACCTTC.

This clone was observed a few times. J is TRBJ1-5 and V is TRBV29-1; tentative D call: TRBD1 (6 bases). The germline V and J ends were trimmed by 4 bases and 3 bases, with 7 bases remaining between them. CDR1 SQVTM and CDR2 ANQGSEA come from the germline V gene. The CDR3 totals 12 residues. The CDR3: CSVGGANQPQHF. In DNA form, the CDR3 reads TGCAGCGTTGGGGGGGCCAATCAGCCCCAGCATTTT.

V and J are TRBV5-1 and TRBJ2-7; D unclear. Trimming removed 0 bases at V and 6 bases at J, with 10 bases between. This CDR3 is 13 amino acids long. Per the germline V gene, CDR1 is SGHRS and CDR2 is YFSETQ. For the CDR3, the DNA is TGCGCCAGCAGCTTGGGGGTAGTCGGCGAGCAGTACTTC. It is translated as CASSLGVVGEQYF.

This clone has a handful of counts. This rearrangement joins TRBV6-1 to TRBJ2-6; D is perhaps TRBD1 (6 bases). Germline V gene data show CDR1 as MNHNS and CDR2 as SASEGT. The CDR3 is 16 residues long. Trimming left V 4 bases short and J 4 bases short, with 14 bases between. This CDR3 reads CASSGQGSGGANVLTF. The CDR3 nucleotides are TGTGCCAGCAGTGGGCAGGGGTCGGGCGGGGCCAACGTCCTGACTTTC.

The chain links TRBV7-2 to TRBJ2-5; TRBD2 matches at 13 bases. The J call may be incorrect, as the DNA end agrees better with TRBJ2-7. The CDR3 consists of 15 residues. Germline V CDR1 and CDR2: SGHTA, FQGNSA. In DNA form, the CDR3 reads TGTGCCAGCAGCTTCGGACTAGCGGGAGACCACGAGCAGTACTTC. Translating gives CASSFGLAGDHEQYF.

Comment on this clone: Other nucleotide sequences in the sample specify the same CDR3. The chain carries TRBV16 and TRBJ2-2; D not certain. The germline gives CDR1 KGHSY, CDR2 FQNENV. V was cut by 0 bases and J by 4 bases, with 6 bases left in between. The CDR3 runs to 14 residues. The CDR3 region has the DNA TGTGCCAGCAGCCAATCGTCCCCCACCGGGGAGCTGTTTTTT. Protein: CASSQSSPTGELFF.

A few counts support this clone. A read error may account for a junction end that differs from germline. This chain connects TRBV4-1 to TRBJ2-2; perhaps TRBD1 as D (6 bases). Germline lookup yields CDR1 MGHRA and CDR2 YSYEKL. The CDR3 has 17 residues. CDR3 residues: CASTQLVGTHNTGELFF. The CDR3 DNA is TGCGCCAGCACCCAACTCGTTGGGACACATAACACCGGGGAGCTGTTTTTT.

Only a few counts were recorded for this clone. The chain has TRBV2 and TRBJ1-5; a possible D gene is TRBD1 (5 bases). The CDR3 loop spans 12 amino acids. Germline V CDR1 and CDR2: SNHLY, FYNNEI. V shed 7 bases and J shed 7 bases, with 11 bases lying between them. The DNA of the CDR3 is TGTGCCAGCAAACGGGACGGGCAGCCCCAGCATTTT. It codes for CASKRDGQPQHF. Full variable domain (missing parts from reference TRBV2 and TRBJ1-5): EPEVTQTPSHQVTQMGQEVILRCVPISNHLYFYWYRQILGQKVEFLVSFYNNEISEKSEIFDDQFSVERPDGSNFTLKIRSTKLEDSAMYFCASKRDGQPQHFGDGTRLSIL.

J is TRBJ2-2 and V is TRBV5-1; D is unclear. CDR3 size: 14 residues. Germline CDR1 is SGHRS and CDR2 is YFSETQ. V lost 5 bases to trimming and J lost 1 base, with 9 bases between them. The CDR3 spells CASRGSLNTGELFF. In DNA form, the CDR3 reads TGCGCCAGCAGGGGTTCGCTGAACACCGGGGAGCTGTTTTTT.

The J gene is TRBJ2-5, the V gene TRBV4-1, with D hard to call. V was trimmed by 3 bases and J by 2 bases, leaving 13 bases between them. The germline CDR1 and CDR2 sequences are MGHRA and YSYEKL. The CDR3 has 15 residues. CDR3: CASSHPLGSQETQYF. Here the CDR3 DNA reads TGCGCCAGCAGCCACCCACTGGGGTCTCAAGAGACCCAGTACTTC.

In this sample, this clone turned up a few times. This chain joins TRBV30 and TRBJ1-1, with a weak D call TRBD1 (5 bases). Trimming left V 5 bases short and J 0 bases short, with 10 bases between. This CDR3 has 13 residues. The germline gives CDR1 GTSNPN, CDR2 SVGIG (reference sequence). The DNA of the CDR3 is TGTGCCTGGGCCCGACAGCTGAACACTGAAGCTTTCTTT. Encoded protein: CAWARQLNTEAFF.

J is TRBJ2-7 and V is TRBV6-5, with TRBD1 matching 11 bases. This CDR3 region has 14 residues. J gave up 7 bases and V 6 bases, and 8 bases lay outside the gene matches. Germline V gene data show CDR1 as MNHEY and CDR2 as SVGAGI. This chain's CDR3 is CASRAGTGGREQYF. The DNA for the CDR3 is TGTGCCAGCAGAGCCGGGACAGGGGGAAGAGAGCAGTACTTC.

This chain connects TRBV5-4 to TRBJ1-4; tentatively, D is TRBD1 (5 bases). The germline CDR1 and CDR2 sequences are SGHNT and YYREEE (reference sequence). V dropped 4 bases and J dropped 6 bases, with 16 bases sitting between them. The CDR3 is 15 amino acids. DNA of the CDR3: TGTGCCAGCAGCCCGTCGCCCACGGGGGATGAAAAACTGTTTTTT. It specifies CASSPSPTGDEKLFF.

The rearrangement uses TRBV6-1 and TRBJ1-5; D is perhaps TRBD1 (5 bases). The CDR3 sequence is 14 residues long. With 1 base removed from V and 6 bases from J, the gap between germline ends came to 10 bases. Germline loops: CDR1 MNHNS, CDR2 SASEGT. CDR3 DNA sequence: TGTGCCAGCAGTGAAGAGGGAGGGGCTCAGCCCCAGCATTTT. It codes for CASSEEGGAQPQHF.

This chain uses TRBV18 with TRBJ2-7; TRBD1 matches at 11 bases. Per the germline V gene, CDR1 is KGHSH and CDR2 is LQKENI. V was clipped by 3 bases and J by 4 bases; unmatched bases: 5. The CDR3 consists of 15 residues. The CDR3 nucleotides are TGTGCCAGCTCACCGGCTCGGGACAGGGGGTACGAGCAGTACTTC. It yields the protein CASSPARDRGYEQYF.

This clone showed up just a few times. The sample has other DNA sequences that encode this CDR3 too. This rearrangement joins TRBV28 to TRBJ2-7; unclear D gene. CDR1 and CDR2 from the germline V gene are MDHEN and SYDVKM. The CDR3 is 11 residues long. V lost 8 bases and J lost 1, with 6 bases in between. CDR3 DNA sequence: TGTGCCAGCGGGAATTCCTACGAGCAGTACTTC. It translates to CASGNSYEQYF.

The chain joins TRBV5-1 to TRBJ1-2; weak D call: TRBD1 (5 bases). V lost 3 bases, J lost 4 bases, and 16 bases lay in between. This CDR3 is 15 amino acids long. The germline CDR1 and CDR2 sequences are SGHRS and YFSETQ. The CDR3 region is CASSWGTGERYGYTF. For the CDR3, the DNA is TGCGCCAGCAGCTGGGGGACCGGGGAACGCTATGGCTACACCTTC.